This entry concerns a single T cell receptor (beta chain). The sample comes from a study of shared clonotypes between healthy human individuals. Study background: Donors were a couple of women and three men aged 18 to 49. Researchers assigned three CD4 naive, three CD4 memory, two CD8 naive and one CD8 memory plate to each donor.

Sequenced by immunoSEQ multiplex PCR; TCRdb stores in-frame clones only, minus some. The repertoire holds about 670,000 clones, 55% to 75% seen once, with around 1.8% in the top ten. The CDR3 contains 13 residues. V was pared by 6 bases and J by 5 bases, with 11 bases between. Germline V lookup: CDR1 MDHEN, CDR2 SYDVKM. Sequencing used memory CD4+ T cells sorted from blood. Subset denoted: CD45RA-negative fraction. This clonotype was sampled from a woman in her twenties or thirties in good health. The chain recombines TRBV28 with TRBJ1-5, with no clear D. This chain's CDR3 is CASRGSFDQPQHF. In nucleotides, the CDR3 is TGTGCCAGCAGGGGGAGTTTCGATCAGCCCCAGCATTTT.